The 19 T cell receptor beta chains given below trace back to one sample, sequenced in a study of cytomegalovirus exposure and HLA in healthy donors (dated by TCRdb to 2016 to 2017). Library preparation employed the immunoSEQ multiplex PCR assay. A mixture of 60 forward primers for TCR Vbeta segments and 13 reverse primers for TCR Jbeta segments was used in the multiplex PCR. TCRdb's version of the immuneACCESS table is confined to in-frame rearrangements and falls short of the full clone set. An unresolved V gene accounts for under half of the shortfall where checked; the remainder is of unknown origin. The sample profile shows under 150,000 clones; approximately 80% of them were found once. Together, the top ten hold 4.5% to 6% of the sample. Sequencing was carried out using PBMCs. The receptor set was obtained from a male donor in good health and CMV-seronegative.

This clone was found once. The chain couples TRBV28 to TRBJ1-2; D is possibly TRBD1 (5 bases). V lost 4 bases to trimming and J lost 5 bases, with 17 bases between them. Germline V gives CDR1 MDHEN, CDR2 SYDVKM. The CDR3 covers 15 residues. The CDR3 spells CASSSLAGRGYGYTF. In nucleotides, the CDR3 is TGTGCCAGCAGTTCCCTCGCCGGTCGGGGGTATGGCTACACCTTC.

This clone has just a few counts. This chain connects TRBV6-5 to TRBJ2-7; no clear D. The CDR3 runs to 13 residues. Germline-derived CDR1 and CDR2 are MNHEY and SVGAGI. The V gene lost 8 bases and the J gene lost 5 bases, with 16 bases spanning the gap. CDR3 nucleotide sequence: TGTGCCAGCGGTCCAGTTTCCCCCAACGAGCAGTACTTC. It is translated as CASGPVSPNEQYF.

This clone was recorded a few times. This chain links TRBV19 with TRBJ1-1; TRBD1 is a possible D gene (6 bases). Trimming removed 2 bases from V and 1 base from J, with 11 bases in between. CDR1 and CDR2 from the germline V gene are LNHDA and SQIVND (reference sequence). This CDR3 is 15 amino acids long. The CDR3 is CASSIRGQSNTEAFF. The CDR3 DNA reads TGTGCCAGTAGTATAAGAGGACAGTCGAACACTGAAGCTTTCTTT.

This clone occurred once. The chain couples TRBV7-2 to TRBJ2-2; the D is unclear. V lost 5 bases and J lost 6, with 10 bases in between. CDR1 is SGHTA and CDR2 is FQGNSA in the germline V gene. This CDR3 region has 13 residues. The CDR3 bases are TGTGCCAGCAGCCGCTACTCGGCCGGGGAGCTGTTTTTT. This encodes CASSRYSAGELFF.

This clone was found a few times. The chain carries TRBV27 and TRBJ1-1; TRBD1 is a possible D gene (5 bases). The CDR3 contains 17 residues. Germline V gene lookup returns CDR1 MNHEY and CDR2 SMNVEV (reference sequence). Between the trimmed V and J ends, which lost 6 bases and 0 bases, there was a span of 20 bases. DNA of the CDR3: TGTGCCAGCAGGAGCGCCGGGGGGTCCAGGCTGAACACTGAAGCTTTCTTT. Protein: CASRSAGGSRLNTEAFF.

V is TRBV19 and J is TRBJ1-6, with TRBD1 identical over 7 bases. Losses at the gene ends were 2 bases for V and 10 bases for J; bases not matched to a gene: 5. The CDR3 extends over 14 amino acids. Per the germline V gene, CDR1 is LNHDA and CDR2 is SQIVND (reference sequence). CDR3 loop: CASSITGAFSPLHF. CDR3 in DNA: TGTGCCAGTAGTATAACAGGGGCGTTCTCACCCCTCCACTTT.

Concerning this clone itself: The junction does not match germline at one end; this may be a read error. The rearrangement uses TRBV5-1 and TRBJ1-2; a weak D match, TRBD1 (5 bases). CDR3 length: 13 amino acids. Per the germline V gene, CDR1 is SGHRS and CDR2 is YFSETQ. CDR3 nucleotides: TGCGCCAGCAGCTTGCCGGGGGACGGTGGGCTAGGCTTC. Its translation is CASSLPGDGGLGF.

V usage is TRBV4-3 and J usage is TRBJ2-7; 7 bases align to TRBD1. The V segment lost 1 base and the J segment 7 bases; nucleotides outside the gene matches: 7. Germline V CDR1 and CDR2: LGHNA, YSLEER. The CDR3 runs to 14 residues. This chain's CDR3 is CASSQGQGDSEQYF. CDR3 bases: TGCGCCAGCAGCCAAGGACAGGGTGATAGTGAGCAGTACTTC.

This clone was counted only a few times. The chain uses TRBV6-6 and TRBJ1-5; possible D gene TRBD1, 5 bases. The germline V and J ends were trimmed by 5 bases and 4 bases, with 9 bases remaining between them. The CDR3 has 13 residues. Germline-derived CDR1 and CDR2 are MNHNY and SVGAGI (reference sequence). CDR3: CASSPPGNQPQHF. The CDR3 nucleotides read TGTGCCAGCAGTCCCCCAGGGAATCAGCCCCAGCATTTT.

The chain joins TRBV4-1 to TRBJ1-3; weak D call: TRBD1 (6 bases). The CDR3 covers 17 residues. The germline V gene encodes CDR1 MGHRA and CDR2 YSYEKL. Trimming left V 2 bases short and J 0 bases short, with 14 bases between. The CDR3 coding sequence is TGCGCCAGCAGCCAAAGGGAGGGGGATTTCTCTGGAAACACCATATATTTT. It yields the protein CASSQREGDFSGNTIYF.

This clone came up a few times. The chain's CDR3 is CASSLERTGIGEQYF. The DNA for the CDR3 is TGTGCCAGCAGCTTGGAAAGGACAGGGATCGGCGAGCAGTACTTC. The chain joins TRBV7-6 to TRBJ2-7; 8 bases map to TRBD1. With 3 bases clipped from V and 6 bases from J, the junction kept 10 bases outside the gene matches. The CDR3 runs 15 residues. Germline V gene sequence: CDR1 SGHVS, CDR2 FNYEAQ.

This clone was counted only a few times. The chain joins TRBV6-1 to TRBJ1-5; the match to TRBD1 covers 7 bases. The CDR3 length is 13 residues. With 4 bases clipped from V and 7 bases from J, the junction kept 4 bases outside the gene matches. Germline-derived CDR1 and CDR2 are MNHNS and SASEGT. CDR3 residues: CASSGGGVQPQHF. The CDR3 nucleotides are TGTGCCAGCAGTGGAGGGGGCGTACAGCCCCAGCATTTT.

The chain joins TRBV7-2 to TRBJ2-3; no clear D. Germline V gene lookup returns CDR1 SGHTA and CDR2 FQGNSA. The V and J ends lost 1 base and 6 bases respectively, with 20 bases between them. The CDR3 spans 17 residues. CDR3 sequence: CASSLGLRGRGGDTQYF. DNA for the CDR3: TGTGCCAGCAGCTTAGGTCTACGCGGAAGAGGTGGTGATACGCAGTATTTT.

V usage is TRBV5-1 and J usage is TRBJ2-7; TRBD1 is a possible D gene (6 bases). V lost 2 bases, J lost 7 bases, and 16 bases lay in between. Germline V gene data show CDR1 as SGHRS and CDR2 as YFSETQ. The CDR3 spans 14 residues. CDR3 coding DNA: TGCGCCAGCAGCTTACGACAGGCGCCGGGAGAGCAGTACTTC. It codes for CASSLRQAPGEQYF. Supplemented by reference TRBV5-1 and TRBJ2-7, the full variable domain reads KAGVTQTPRYLIKTRGQQVTLSCSPISGHRSVSWYQQTPGQGLQFLFEYFSETQRNKGNFPGRFSGRQFSNSRSEMNVSTLELGDSALYLCASSLRQAPGEQYFGPGTRLTVT.

V is TRBV11-1 and J is TRBJ2-5; D possibly corresponds to TRBD2 (5 bases). The J call is uncertain, as TRBJ2-7 better fits the DNA end. The CDR3 has 12 residues. The germline V gene encodes CDR1 SGHAT and CDR2 FQDESV (reference sequence). Here the CDR3 DNA reads TGTGCCAGCAGCCCCGGAGGCCACGAGCAGTACTTC. Amino acid sequence: CASSPGGHEQYF.

This chain uses TRBV25-1 with TRBJ2-4, with TRBD2 matching over 10 bases. V was pared by 5 bases and J by 0 bases, with 7 bases of the junction left unmatched. Looked up from germline, CDR1 is MGHDK and CDR2 is SYGVNS. The CDR3 covers 17 residues. DNA for the CDR3: TGTGCCAGCAGTAGCGGGGGGGGCTCCATAGCCAAAAACATTCAGTACTTC. Translated, it gives CASSSGGGSIAKNIQYF.

In its sample, this clone was seen a few times. This sequence joins TRBV5-1 and TRBJ2-3; D is possibly TRBD1 (5 bases). V was clipped by 0 bases and J by 2 bases, with 7 bases between them. Germline CDR1 reads SGHRS; CDR2 reads YFSETQ. CDR3 size: 14 residues. The CDR3 loop reads CASSLGTYTDTQYF. The CDR3 coding sequence is TGCGCCAGCAGCTTGGGGACATACACAGATACGCAGTATTTT.

The chain joins TRBV6-4 to TRBJ1-3; D may be TRBD1 (6 bases). Trimming shortened V by 6 bases and J by 7 bases, and 13 bases separated the two germline ends. The germline V gene has CDR1 MRHNA and CDR2 SNTAGT. The CDR3 extends over 13 amino acids. CDR3: CASSLQGKNTIYF. The DNA for the CDR3 is TGTGCCAGCAGCTTACAGGGTAAGAACACCATATATTTT.

The CDR3: CAGGQGVEQYF. CDR3 sequence (DNA): TGTGCCGGGGGACAGGGGGTCGAGCAGTACTTC. The genes are TRBV6-5 and TRBJ2-7, with 11 bases matching TRBD1. The V and J ends lost 11 bases and 6 bases, in that order; junction bases with no gene match: 3. The CDR3 runs to 11 residues. CDR1 and CDR2 from the germline V gene are MNHEY and SVGAGI.